These T cell receptor beta chains were read from a single sample in a study of shared clonotypes between healthy human individuals. The method was immunoSEQ multiplex PCR; TCRdb's version includes in-frame clones alone and lacks a portion of them. This sample has approximately 2.5 million clones, with more than 80% found just once. The sample was naive CD4+ T cells sorted from blood. Receptors were obtained from a man younger than 35 in good health. Both conserved end residues are part of each CDR3. D genes are given only for firm matches. Part of the rows lack a size; the others show once, few, many or a class for expanded clones.

TRBJ2-1	15	once	TRBV18	-	TGTGCCAGCTCGCGGCCGACAGTCCAGGGTAATGAGCAGTTCTTC	CASSRPTVQGNEQFF
TRBJ1-1	14	few	TRBV18	TRBD1	TGTGCCGGGGGCGGGGACAGTGGTATCACTGAAGCTTTCTTT	CAGGGDSGITEAFF
TRBJ1-2	17	-	TRBV6-1	TRBD1	TGTGCCAGCAGTGAAGCGCTTTGGGACAGGGCGAGGGGTGGCTACACCTTC	CASSEALWDRARGGYTF
TRBJ1-2	16	-	TRBV5-8	TRBD1	TGTGCCAGCAGCCCCCGGACAGGGCCCTCCAACTATGGCTACACCTTC	CASSPRTGPSNYGYTF
TRBJ2-2	15	-	TRBV7-2	TRBD1	TGTGCCGGAAAGACAGGGAGTGGAGTAGCCGGGGAGCTGTTTTTT	CAGKTGSGVAGELFF
TRBJ1-2	12	-	TRBV7-2	-	TGTGCCAGCAGCTACGTTGACTATGGCTACACCTTC	CASSYVDYGYTF
TRBJ2-5	14	-	TRBV5-1	-	TGCGCCAGCAGCTTGAGGTCTAACGGAGAGACCCAGTACTTC	CASSLRSNGETQYF
TRBJ2-7	15	-	TRBV2	-	TGTGCCAGCCGTATCGACCAGGGGCTCTCCTACGAGCAGTACTTC	CASRIDQGLSYEQYF
TRBJ1-2	12	-	TRBV6-5	-	TGTGCCAGCAGTAAGGGGGGGCTCGGCTACACCTTC	CASSKGGLGYTF
TRBJ1-1	14	-	TRBV18	-	TGTGCCAGCTCACGGGCAGCTAAGAACACTGAAGCTTTCTTT	CASSRAAKNTEAFF
TRBJ2-1	15	-	TRBV5-1	-	TGCGCCAGCAGCTTGGTTCCGGGGTCCTACAATGAGCAGTTCTTC	CASSLVPGSYNEQFF
TRBJ1-4	13	few	TRBV4-3	-	TGCGCCAGCAGCCACAGTGCCTCTGAAAAACTGTTTTTT	CASSHSASEKLFF
TRBJ2-7	15	few	TRBV10-1	TRBD1	TGCGCCAGCAGTGAAGACAGGGGTGCTCCCTACGAGCAGTACTTC	CASSEDRGAPYEQYF
TRBJ2-1	16	-	TRBV18	TRBD2	TGTGCCAGCTCACCGCCTAGCGGGAGGGCCTACAATGAGCAGTTCTTC	CASSPPSGRAYNEQFF
TRBJ2-2	15	-	TRBV6-6	TRBD2	TGTGCCAGCAGTCGACTAGCGGGAGGCACCGGGGAGCTGTTTTTT	CASSRLAGGTGELFF
TRBJ1-4	12	-	TRBV28	-	TGTGCCAGCTCCGGTTTACGGGAAAAACTGTTTTTT	CASSGLREKLFF
TRBJ1-1	14	-	TRBV5-1	TRBD1	TGCGCCAGCAGCTCCCAGGGGGGCAACACTGAAGCTTTCTTT	CASSSQGGNTEAFF
TRBJ2-1	12	-	TRBV30	-	TGTGCCTGGAACAGTAACTACAATGAGCAGTTCTTC	CAWNSNYNEQFF
TRBJ2-1	15	-	TRBV9	TRBD2	TGTGCCAGCAGCGTAGGGGTAGCGGGAGTTAATGAGCAGTTCTTC	CASSVGVAGVNEQFF
TRBJ1-5	11	-	TRBV19	-	TGTGCCAGTATCGGCAGCCAGCCCCAGCATTTT	CASIGSQPQHF